Below are 22 T cell receptor beta chains sequenced from a single sample in a study of memory B cells and T cells in multiple sclerosis (dated by TCRdb to the late 2010s). Libraries came from the immunoSEQ multiplex PCR assay. In its TCRdb copy, this immuneACCESS table keeps in-frame sequences only and misses some clones. Where compared with another copy, unresolved V genes explain less than half of these, and the others have no known cause. The sample yields approximately 47,000 clones; over 70% were counted once. The ten largest clones take up roughly 1% of the sample. What these receptors recognize is not known. Autoproliferating (CFSEdim) and non-proliferating (CFSEhi) T cell fractions were sequenced separately after stimulus-free culture of CFSE-labeled PBMCs. In total, roughly 4.5x10^7 CFSE-labeled PBMCs were cultured without stimulus for six to eight days, after which replicate wells were pooled.

Sequenced material: PBMCs from blood kept in culture. These receptors were obtained from a human donor with multiple sclerosis.

The J gene is TRBJ2-6, the V gene TRBV11-2, with 7 bases that match TRBD2. CDR3 size: 13 residues. V lost 11 bases, J lost 3 bases, and 4 bases stayed unmatched. The germline CDR1 and CDR2 sequences are SGHAT and FQNNGV. The CDR3 DNA reads as TGTGCCGGGAGGGGAATTGGGGCCAACGTCCTGACTTTC. It encodes CAGRGIGANVLTF.

V usage is TRBV14 and J usage is TRBJ2-4, with D uncertain. The germline V gene has CDR1 SGHDN and CDR2 FVKESK. Deletions cut 0 bases from V and 0 bases from J, with 9 bases between. This CDR3 is 16 amino acids long. CDR3 bases: TGTGCCAGCAGCCAAGACAGATCCCTAGCCAAAAACATTCAGTACTTC. Translated, it gives CASSQDRSLAKNIQYF.

The rearrangement uses TRBV10-3 and TRBJ1-1, with 7 bases identical to TRBD1. The CDR3 is 16 amino acids. V was clipped by 6 bases and J by 3 bases; unmatched bases: 13. Germline lookup yields CDR1 ENHRY and CDR2 SYGVKD. The CDR3 bases are TGTGCCATCAGGAGGACAGGCTTGATTGGGGACACTGAAGCTTTCTTT. As protein: CAIRRTGLIGDTEAFF.

The chain links TRBV7-9 to TRBJ1-1; a weak D match, TRBD1 (5 bases). The CDR3 totals 15 residues. The germline V gene encodes CDR1 SEHNR and CDR2 FQNEAQ (reference sequence). V was pared by 4 bases and J by 1 base, with 13 bases between. Here the CDR3 DNA reads TGTGCCAGCAGCTCGCCCCGTGGGGGGAACACTGAAGCTTTCTTT. Translated: CASSSPRGGNTEAFF.

The chain joins TRBV4-3 to TRBJ1-1, with D unclear. This CDR3 is built from 13 residues. The germline V and J ends were trimmed by 4 bases and 4 bases, with 10 bases remaining between them. Germline V gene data show CDR1 as LGHNA and CDR2 as YSLEER. The CDR3 sequence is CASSPGFFTEAFF. The CDR3 region has the DNA TGCGCCAGCAGCCCCGGGTTTTTCACTGAAGCTTTCTTT.

The chain links TRBV11-2 to TRBJ2-7; D might be TRBD1 or TRBD2, each matching 6 bases. The V end was cut by 6 bases, the J end by 3 bases, with 12 bases between. The CDR3 is 13 amino acids. From germline, CDR1 is SGHAT and CDR2 FQNNGV. Here the CDR3 DNA reads TGTGCCAGCAGGTCCGGAGGGGGCTACGAGCAGTACTTC. It encodes CASRSGGGYEQYF. The variable domain in full, completed from reference TRBV11-2 and TRBJ2-7, reads EAGVAQSPRYKIIEKRQSVAFWCNPISGHATLYWYQQILGQGPKLLIQFQNNGVVDDSQLPKDRFSAERLKGVDSTLKIQPAKLEDSAVYLCASRSGGGYEQYFGPGTRLTVT.

The chain carries TRBV7-2 and TRBJ1-6; D is ambiguous. The germline gives CDR1 SGHTA, CDR2 FQGNSA. Trimming removed 2 bases at V and 7 bases at J, with 9 bases between. The CDR3 covers 14 residues. CDR3 nucleotides: TGTGCCAGCAGCTTACGACGCTCGAATTCACCCCTCCACTTT. The encoded protein is CASSLRRSNSPLHF. Filled out from reference TRBV7-2 and TRBJ1-6, the complete variable domain reads GAGVSQSPSNKVTEKGKDVELRCDPISGHTALYWYRQSLGQGLEFLIYFQGNSAPDKSGLPSDRFSAERTGGSVSTLTIQRTQQEDSAVYLCASSLRRSNSPLHFGNGTRLTVT.

V usage is TRBV5-6 and J usage is TRBJ1-3, with D possibly being TRBD1 (5 bases). Germline CDR1 is SGHDT and CDR2 is YYEEEE. The ends were cut back, 4 bases at V and 3 bases at J, with 14 bases in the middle. The CDR3 spans 15 residues. CDR3 DNA: TGTGCCAGCAGCCGCGACAGACCGGATGGAAACACCATATATTTT. Its protein is CASSRDRPDGNTIYF.

The V gene is TRBV4-3, the J gene TRBJ1-1; D is unresolved. CDR1 LGHNA and CDR2 YSLEER come from the germline V gene. The CDR3 spans 16 residues. With 0 bases removed from V and 1 base from J, the gap between germline ends came to 12 bases. This CDR3 is CASSQDLAWKNTEAFF. The CDR3 bases are TGCGCCAGCAGCCAAGATTTGGCGTGGAAGAACACTGAAGCTTTCTTT.

The chain uses TRBV30 and TRBJ2-4; tentatively, D is TRBD2 (5 bases). Germline V gene data show CDR1 as GTSNPN and CDR2 as SVGIG (reference sequence). There are 17 residues in the CDR3. The V end was cut by 0 bases, the J end by 1 base, with 16 bases between. CDR3 coding DNA: TGTGCCTGGAGTGTACTAGGAATCCGGAGGGCCAAAAACATTCAGTACTTC. Protein: CAWSVLGIRRAKNIQYF.

The chain carries TRBV9 and TRBJ1-6; D gene uncertain. This CDR3 spans 13 amino acids. Trimming pared 2 bases from V and 9 bases from J, leaving 9 bases between. Germline CDR1 SGDLS, CDR2 YYNGEE. The CDR3 loop reads CASSVFRSSPLHF. CDR3 coding DNA: TGTGCCAGCAGCGTTTTCAGGAGTTCACCCCTCCACTTT.

This sequence joins TRBV5-4 and TRBJ2-1; D gene uncertain. V lost 1 base, J lost 10 bases, and 18 bases lay in between. The CDR3 is 15 amino acids. Looked up from germline, CDR1 is SGHNT and CDR2 is YYREEE (reference sequence). The CDR3 bases are TGTGCCAGCAGCTTGACTCTACAAAGCTCGACAGAGCAGTTCTTC. This gives the protein CASSLTLQSSTEQFF.

V usage is TRBV6-5 and J usage is TRBJ1-2; 7 bases align to TRBD1. CDR1 and CDR2 (germline): MNHEY, SVGAGI. The CDR3 has 15 amino acids. V was pared by 7 bases and J by 4 bases, with 12 bases of the junction left unmatched. The CDR3 coding sequence is TGTGCCAGCATTCGTGACAGGGATTCGAGCTATGGCTACACCTTC. It specifies CASIRDRDSSYGYTF.

The chain couples TRBV6-6 to TRBJ2-3; 11 bases align to TRBD2. J gave up 5 bases and V 8 bases, and 6 bases lay outside the gene matches. The germline gives CDR1 MNHNY, CDR2 SVGAGI (reference sequence). The CDR3 loop spans 14 amino acids. The CDR3 spells CASGDSGGVDTQYF. DNA of the CDR3: TGTGCCAGCGGGGATAGCGGGGGGGTAGATACGCAGTATTTT.

This clone was counted only a few times. This chain uses TRBV10-3 with TRBJ2-7, with D hard to call. Germline-derived CDR1 and CDR2 are ENHRY and SYGVKD. V was trimmed by 5 bases and J by 4 bases, leaving 12 bases between them. The CDR3 totals 13 residues. The CDR3 loop is CAISPGPSYEQYF. Here the CDR3 DNA reads TGTGCCATCAGTCCAGGACCCTCGTACGAGCAGTACTTC.

Written as DNA, the CDR3 is TGCAGTGCTAGAGACAGGGCAAGAGGGTTCTTC. This sequence encodes CSARDRARGFF. This chain joins TRBV20-1 and TRBJ2-1; a weak D match, TRBD1 (5 bases). V was pared by 0 bases and J by 15 bases, with 12 bases between. The CDR3 sequence is 11 residues long. CDR1 and CDR2 from the germline V gene are DFQATT and SNEGSKA (reference sequence).

The V call is TRBV11-3, the J call TRBJ1-1, with 7 bases lining up with TRBD1. The CDR3 contains 14 residues. V lost 1 base, J lost 1 base, and 0 bases stayed unmatched. The germline V gene has CDR1 SGHNT and CDR2 YENEEA. DNA of the CDR3: TGTGCCAGCAGCTTAGGACAGGGGAACACTGAAGCTTTCTTT. Protein product: CASSLGQGNTEAFF.

This chain links TRBV9 with TRBJ2-3; no definite D call. Deletions cut 0 bases from V and 5 bases from J, with 13 bases between. Germline CDR1 is SGDLS and CDR2 is YYNGEE. This CDR3 has 15 residues. CDR3 nucleotides: TGTGCCAGCAGCGTAGACGTAATCCGAGGAGATACGCAGTATTTT. This gives the protein CASSVDVIRGDTQYF.

CDR3 sequence (DNA): TGTGCCAGCAGCCACGGGGGGGAAACTGGCTACACCTTC. Its translation is CASSHGGETGYTF. The rearrangement links TRBV5-6 to TRBJ1-2; TRBD1 might be the D (5 bases). Trimming left V 4 bases short and J 7 bases short, with 14 bases between. This CDR3 is built from 13 residues. From germline, CDR1 is SGHDT and CDR2 YYEEEE.

The chain is built from TRBV11-2 and TRBJ1-2, with D unresolved. This CDR3 is 13 amino acids long. Germline V gene data show CDR1 as SGHAT and CDR2 as FQNNGV. Trimming took 3 bases from V and 8 from J, leaving 13 bases between them. CDR3 coding DNA: TGTGCCAGCAGCTTTCCCGGCGGTTCGGGCTACACCTTC. Encoded protein: CASSFPGGSGYTF.

The chain employs TRBV5-1 and TRBJ2-5; 7 bases match TRBD2. V shed 1 base and J 2 bases; nucleotides not matched to a gene: 5. The CDR3 covers 15 residues. Germline V gene data show CDR1 as SGHRS and CDR2 as YFSETQ. The CDR3 bases are TGCGCCAGCAGCTTGAACACGGGGGGTCAAGAGACCCAGTACTTC. Its protein is CASSLNTGGQETQYF.

The chain couples TRBV7-9 to TRBJ2-5, with D uncertain. Germline V CDR1 and CDR2: SEHNR, FQNEAQ (reference sequence). V lost 3 bases and J lost 2, with 7 bases in between. This CDR3 region has 13 residues. The CDR3 coding sequence is TGTGCCAGCAGCTTGAACCTACAAGAGACCCAGTACTTC. Translated: CASSLNLQETQYF.